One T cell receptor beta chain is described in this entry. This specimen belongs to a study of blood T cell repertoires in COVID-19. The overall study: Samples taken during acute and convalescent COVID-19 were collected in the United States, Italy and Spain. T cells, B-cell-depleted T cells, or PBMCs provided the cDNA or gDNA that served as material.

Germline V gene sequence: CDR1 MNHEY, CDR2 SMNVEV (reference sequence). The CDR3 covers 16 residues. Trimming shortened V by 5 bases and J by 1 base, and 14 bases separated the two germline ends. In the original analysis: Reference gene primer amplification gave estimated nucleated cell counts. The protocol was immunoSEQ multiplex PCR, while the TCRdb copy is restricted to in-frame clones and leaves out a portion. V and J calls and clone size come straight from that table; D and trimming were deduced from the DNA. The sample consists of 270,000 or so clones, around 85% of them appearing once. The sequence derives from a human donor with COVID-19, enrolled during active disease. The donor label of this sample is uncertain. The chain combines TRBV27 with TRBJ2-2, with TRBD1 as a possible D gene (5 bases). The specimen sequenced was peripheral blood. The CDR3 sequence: CASSPVDSQNTGELFF. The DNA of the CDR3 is TGTGCCAGCAGTCCCGTTGACAGTCAGAACACCGGGGAGCTGTTTTTT.